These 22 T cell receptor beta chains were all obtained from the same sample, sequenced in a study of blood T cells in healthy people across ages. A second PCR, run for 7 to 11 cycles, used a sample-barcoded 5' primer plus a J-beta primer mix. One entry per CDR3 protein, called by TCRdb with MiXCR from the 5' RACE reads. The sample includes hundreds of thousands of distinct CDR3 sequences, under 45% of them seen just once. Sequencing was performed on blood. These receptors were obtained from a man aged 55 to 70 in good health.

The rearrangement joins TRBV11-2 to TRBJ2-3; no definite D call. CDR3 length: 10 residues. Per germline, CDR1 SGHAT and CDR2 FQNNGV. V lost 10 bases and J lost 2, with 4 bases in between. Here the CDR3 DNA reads TGTGCCATCGACACAGATACGCAGTATTTT. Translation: CAIDTDTQYF. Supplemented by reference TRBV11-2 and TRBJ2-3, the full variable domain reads EAGVAQSPRYKIIEKRQSVAFWCNPISGHATLYWYQQILGQGPKLLIQFQNNGVVDDSQLPKDRFSAERLKGVDSTLKIQPAKLEDSAVYLCAIDTDTQYFGPGTRLTVL.

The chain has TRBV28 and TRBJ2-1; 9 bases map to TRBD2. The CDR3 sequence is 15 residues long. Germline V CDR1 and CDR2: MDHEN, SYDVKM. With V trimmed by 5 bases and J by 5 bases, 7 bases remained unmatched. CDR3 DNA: TGTGCCAGCAGTGAACGCGGGGGGGCTAACAATGAGCAGTTCTTC. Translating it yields CASSERGGANNEQFF.

For the CDR3, the DNA is TGCAGTGCTAGAGATAGCGGACAGGGGCCCCAGTTCTTC. It codes for CSARDSGQGPQFF. This chain links TRBV20-1 with TRBJ2-1; 9 bases match TRBD1. Unmatched junction bases numbered 7, after V lost 0 bases and J lost 13 bases. Germline assignment: CDR1 DFQATT and CDR2 SNEGSKA (reference sequence). The CDR3 sequence is 13 residues long.

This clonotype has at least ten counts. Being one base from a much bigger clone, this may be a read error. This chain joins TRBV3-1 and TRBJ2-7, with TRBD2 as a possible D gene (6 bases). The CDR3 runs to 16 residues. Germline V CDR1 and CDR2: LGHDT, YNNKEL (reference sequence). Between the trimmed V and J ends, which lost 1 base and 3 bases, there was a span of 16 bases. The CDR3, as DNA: TGTGCCAGCAGCCAAGGGGGCGGCTCGGGGGTCTACGAGCAGTACTTC. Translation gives CASSQGGGSGVYEQYF.

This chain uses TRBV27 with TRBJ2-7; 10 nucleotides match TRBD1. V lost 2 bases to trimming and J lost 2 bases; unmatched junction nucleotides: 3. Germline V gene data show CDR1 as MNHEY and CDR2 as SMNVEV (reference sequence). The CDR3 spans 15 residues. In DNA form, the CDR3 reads TGTGCCAGCAGTTTAGGGACAGGGGTCCCCTACGAGCAGTACTTC. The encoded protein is CASSLGTGVPYEQYF.

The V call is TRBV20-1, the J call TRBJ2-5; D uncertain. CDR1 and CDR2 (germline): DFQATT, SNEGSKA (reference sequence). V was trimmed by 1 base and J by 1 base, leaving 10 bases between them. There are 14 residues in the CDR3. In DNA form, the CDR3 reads TGCAGTGCTAGAGTCTCGTCTACCCAAGAGACCCAGTACTTC. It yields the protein CSARVSSTQETQYF.

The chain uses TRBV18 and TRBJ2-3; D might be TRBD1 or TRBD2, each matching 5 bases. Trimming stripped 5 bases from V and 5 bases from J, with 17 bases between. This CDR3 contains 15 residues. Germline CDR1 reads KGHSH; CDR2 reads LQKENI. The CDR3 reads CASSTGTPRVDTQYF. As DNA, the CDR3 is TGTGCCAGCTCAACCGGGACGCCGAGAGTAGATACGCAGTATTTT.

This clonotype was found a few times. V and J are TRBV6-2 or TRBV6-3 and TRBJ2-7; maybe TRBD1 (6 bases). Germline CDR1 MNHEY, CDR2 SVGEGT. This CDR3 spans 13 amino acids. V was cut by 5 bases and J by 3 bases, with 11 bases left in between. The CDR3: CASSDGRGYEQYF. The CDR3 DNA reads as TGTGCCAGCAGTGACGGCAGGGGCTACGAGCAGTACTTC.

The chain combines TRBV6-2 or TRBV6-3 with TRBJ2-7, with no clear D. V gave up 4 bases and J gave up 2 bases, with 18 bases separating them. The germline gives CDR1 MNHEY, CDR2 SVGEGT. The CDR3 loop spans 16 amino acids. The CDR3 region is CASSSDPYLRTYEQYF. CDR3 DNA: TGTGCCAGCAGTTCGGATCCTTACCTTCGGACCTACGAGCAGTACTTC.

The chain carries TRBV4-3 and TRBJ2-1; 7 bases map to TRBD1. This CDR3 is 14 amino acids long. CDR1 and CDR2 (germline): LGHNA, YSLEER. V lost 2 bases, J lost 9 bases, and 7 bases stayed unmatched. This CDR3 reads CASSQRSTGCEQFF. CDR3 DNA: TGCGCCAGCAGCCAAAGATCGACAGGGTGTGAGCAGTTCTTC.

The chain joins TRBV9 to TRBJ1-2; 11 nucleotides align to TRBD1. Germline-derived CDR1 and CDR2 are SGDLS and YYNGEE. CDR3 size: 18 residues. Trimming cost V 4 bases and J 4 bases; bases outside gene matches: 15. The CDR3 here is CASSPTISDRGLGYGYTF. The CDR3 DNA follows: TGTGCCAGCAGCCCCACTATTTCGGACAGGGGGCTTGGCTATGGCTACACCTTC.

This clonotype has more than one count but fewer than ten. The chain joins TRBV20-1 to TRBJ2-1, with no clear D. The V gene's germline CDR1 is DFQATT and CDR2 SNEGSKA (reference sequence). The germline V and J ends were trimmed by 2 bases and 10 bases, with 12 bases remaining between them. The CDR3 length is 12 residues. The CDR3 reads CSARRPLEEQFF. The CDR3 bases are TGCAGTGCTAGAAGGCCCCTAGAGGAGCAGTTCTTC.

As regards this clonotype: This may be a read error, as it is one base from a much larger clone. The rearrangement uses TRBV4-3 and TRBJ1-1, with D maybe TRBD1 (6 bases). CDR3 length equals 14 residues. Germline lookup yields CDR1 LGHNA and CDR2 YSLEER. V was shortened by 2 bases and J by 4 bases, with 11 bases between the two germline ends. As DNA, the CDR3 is TGCGCCAGCAGCCAAACGGAGGGGGTCACTGAAGCTTTCTTT. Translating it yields CASSQTEGVTEAFF.

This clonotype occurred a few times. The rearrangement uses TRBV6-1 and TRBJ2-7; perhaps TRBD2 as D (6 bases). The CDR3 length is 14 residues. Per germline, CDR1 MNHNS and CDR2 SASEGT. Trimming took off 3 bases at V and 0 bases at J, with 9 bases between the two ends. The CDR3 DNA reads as TGTGCCAGCAGTGAGGAGGGCTACTCCTACGAGCAGTACTTC. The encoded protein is CASSEEGYSYEQYF.

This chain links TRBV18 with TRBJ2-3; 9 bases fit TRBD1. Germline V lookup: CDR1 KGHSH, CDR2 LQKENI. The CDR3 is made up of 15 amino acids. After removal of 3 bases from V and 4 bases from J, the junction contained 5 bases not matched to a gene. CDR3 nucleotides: TGTGCCAGCTCACCGGGACAGGGATACCCAGATACGCAGTATTTT. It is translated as CASSPGQGYPDTQYF.

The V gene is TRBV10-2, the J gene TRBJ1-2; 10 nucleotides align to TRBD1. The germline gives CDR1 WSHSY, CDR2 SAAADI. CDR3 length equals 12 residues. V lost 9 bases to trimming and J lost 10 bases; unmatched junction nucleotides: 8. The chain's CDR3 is CASSRDRGDYTF. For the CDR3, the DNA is TGCGCCAGTTCCCGGGACAGGGGAGACTACACCTTC.

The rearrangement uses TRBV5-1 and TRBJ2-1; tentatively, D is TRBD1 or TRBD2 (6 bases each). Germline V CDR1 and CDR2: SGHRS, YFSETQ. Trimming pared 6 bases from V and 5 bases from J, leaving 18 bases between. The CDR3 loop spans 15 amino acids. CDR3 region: CASKSGAAKNNEQFF. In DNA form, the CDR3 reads TGCGCCAGCAAGTCGGGGGCGGCAAAGAACAATGAGCAGTTCTTC.

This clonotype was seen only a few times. The CDR3 reads CASSFGGGTYNEQFF. CDR3 DNA sequence: TGTGCCAGCAGCTTTGGAGGGGGCACCTACAATGAGCAGTTCTTC. J is TRBJ2-1 and V is TRBV7-6; D possibly corresponds to TRBD1 (7 bases). The CDR3 sequence is 15 residues long. The germline gives CDR1 SGHVS, CDR2 FNYEAQ. V was trimmed by 3 bases and J by 2 bases, leaving 11 bases between them.

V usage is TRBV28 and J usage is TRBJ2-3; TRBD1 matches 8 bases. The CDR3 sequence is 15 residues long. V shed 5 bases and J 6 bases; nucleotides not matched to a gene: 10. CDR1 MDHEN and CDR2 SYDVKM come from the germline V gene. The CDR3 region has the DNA TGTGCCAGCAGTGACAGGGGCCCCTCCCGGGATACGCAGTATTTT. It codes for CASSDRGPSRDTQYF.

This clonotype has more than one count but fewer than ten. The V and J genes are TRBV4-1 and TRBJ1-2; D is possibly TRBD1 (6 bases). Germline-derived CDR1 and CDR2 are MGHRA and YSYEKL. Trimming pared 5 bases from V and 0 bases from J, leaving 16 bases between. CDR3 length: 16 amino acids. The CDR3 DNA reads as TGCGCCAGCAGCGCAAGTGTGTCAGGGGCTAACTATGGCTACACCTTC. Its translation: CASSASVSGANYGYTF.

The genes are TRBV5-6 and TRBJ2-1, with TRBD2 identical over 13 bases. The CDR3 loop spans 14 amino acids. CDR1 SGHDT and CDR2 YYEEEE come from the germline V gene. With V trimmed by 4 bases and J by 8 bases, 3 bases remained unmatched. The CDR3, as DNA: TGTGCCAGCAGCCGGACTAGCGGGGGTTATGAGCAGTTCTTC. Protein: CASSRTSGGYEQFF.

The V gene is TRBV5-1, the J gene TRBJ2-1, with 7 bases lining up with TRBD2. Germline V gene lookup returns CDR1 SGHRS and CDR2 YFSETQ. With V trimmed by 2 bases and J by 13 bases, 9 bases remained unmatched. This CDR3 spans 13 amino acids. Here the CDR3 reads CASSLGDGGSQFF. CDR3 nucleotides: TGCGCCAGCAGCTTAGGCGACGGGGGGTCCCAGTTCTTC.